This TCR beta chain was sequenced in a study of blood T cell repertoires in COVID-19. Overall study context: Samples representing acute and convalescent COVID-19 were sourced from the United States, Italy and Spain.

As processed by the authors: How many nucleated cells were present was estimated from reference gene primer amplification. Clones were read by immunoSEQ multiplex PCR, and TCRdb kept only the in-frame ones, dropping some. For V, J and clone size, that table is used; D and trimming come from the DNA. The sample shows 350,000 or so clones, less than 90% of them seen only once. Living in 24 US areas, the participants were between 18 and 89 years of age. Recovery meant two consecutive negative NP/OP PCR tests, professional clearance, or resolved symptoms. Sequenced: PBMCs or T cells enriched from blood (not recorded which). The TCR was taken from a woman aged 25 to 39 who had recovered from COVID-19.

In DNA form, the CDR3 reads TGCGCCAGCAGCTTGGGGGACATCTCTAACTATGGCTACACCTTC. Translating it yields CASSLGDISNYGYTF. The rearrangement uses TRBV5-1 and TRBJ1-2, with D possibly matching TRBD1 (6 bases). V lost 0 bases to trimming and J lost 0 bases, with 9 bases between them. Germline assignment: CDR1 SGHRS and CDR2 YFSETQ. The CDR3 consists of 15 residues.